This T cell receptor beta chain was identified in a study of vaccination and CD4 T cells after COVID-19. Study information: For post-vaccine samples, collection took place a median roughly 70 days after dose two, ranging from 14 to 241. Stimulation of the cells used overlapping spike peptide pools from SARS-CoV-2 and from the common cold coronaviruses HCoV-NL63, HCoV-OC43 and HCoV-229E.

Regarding this clonotype: Its target is not known.

The treatment: roughly 10-day PBMC culture with coronavirus spike peptide pools or control peptides (ViraFEST assay). An Oncomine TCR Beta short-read assay was used to sequence the DNA from cultured CD4+ T cells. TCRdb itself ran the PCR reads through MiXCR, one entry per CDR3 protein. The data contain approximately 12,000 distinct CDR3 sequences, over 40% of them singletons. Overall study results and limits: SARS-CoV-2-reactive clonotypes showed a nonsignificant median rise from about 20 to 38. Convalescent patients' median share of reactive clones seen only post-vaccination was about 87%.

Material for sequencing was CD4+ T cells from blood, cultured in vitro. The sequence was obtained from a human donor who had recovered from COVID-19.

The CDR3 is CASSARLARQETQYF. CDR3 coding DNA: TGTGCCAGCAGTGCAAGACTAGCGCGGCAAGAGACCCAGTACTTC. The V call is TRBV2, the J call TRBJ2-5, with 8 bases fitting TRBD2. In germline, CDR1 is SNHLY, CDR2 FYNNEI. The ends lost 4 bases at V and 2 bases at J; junction bases unmatched: 6. The CDR3 has 15 residues.